The sequence of this T cell receptor beta chain was determined in a study of Graves' ophthalmopathy and Graves' hyperthyroidism (dated by TCRdb to the late 2010s). Background for the entire study: Peripheral blood was collected at initial diagnosis, prior to any treatment. TCR beta repertoire signatures were used to distinguish Graves' ophthalmopathy from Graves' hyperthyroidism and to predict progression to ophthalmopathy. In total, 135 blood samples were TCR-sequenced: 43 ophthalmopathy, under 80 hyperthyroidism and about 17 hyperthyroidism-to-ophthalmopathy patients. To explore V-J signatures distinguishing ophthalmopathy from hyperthyroidism, a discovery set of approximately 100 patients (fewer than 45 ophthalmopathy, around 55 stable hyperthyroidism) was enrolled. An independent validation cohort was composed of approximately 18 hyperthyroidism patients and about 16 patients who later progressed from hyperthyroidism to ophthalmopathy. In a handful of hyperthyroidism patients, the T-cell repertoires found in thyroid tissue were compared with those found in blood. Once sampling was done, hyperthyroidism patients were given methimazole at a starting dose of 30 mg daily, while ophthalmopathy patients were given high-dose intravenous methylprednisolone. Points the paper makes about the study in general: Sample size was not predetermined statistically, and investigators were not blinded to group allocation. Most of the expanded thyroid clonotypes with a frequency above 0.001 were also detected in blood, and it was suggested that the thyroid immune response may be reflected by blood repertoires. Ophthalmopathy was separated from stable hyperthyroidism by the 13-signature model with around 88% sensitivity and roughly 82% specificity in cross-validation and with 80%/75% in the test set. In validation, the model predicted ophthalmopathy progression with more than 70% sensitivity and about 77% specificity; roughly 11 predicted patients were CT-confirmed with GO in a median of around 6 months.

Trimming costs V 6 bases and J 5 bases, and their ends lie 13 bases apart. Including the terminal cysteine and phenylalanine, the CDR3 comprises 13 residues. Kept here is only the CDR3 DNA, which spans 39 bases and is read in frame from base 1. Ophthalmopathy patients were characterized by moderately to severely active disease, a Clinical Activity Score of at least 3, a NOSPECS grade of at least 4, and a disease duration under 3 months. Patients with other autoimmune diseases, uncontrolled infections, pregnancy or lactation were excluded. Clinical symptoms, serum thyroxine, TRAb, thyroid ultrasound and orbital computed tomography were used for diagnosis. Using Ficoll-Paque density gradient centrifugation, PBMCs were isolated from less than 13 ml of fresh peripheral blood. Total RNA was extracted with Trizol reagent and quality-checked on an Agilent 2100 Bioanalyzer. On this clonotype: Its antigen is still unknown. Nothing much larger sits one base from this clone, and base qualities are not available.

For repertoire sequencing, the TCR beta CDR3 regions were amplified from RNA transcripts. The first round was an RT-PCR using HTBI primers with the Qiagen OneStep RT-PCR kit, and this first round was followed by a second-round multiplex PCR, then size selection and purification. Libraries were sequenced on an Illumina HiSeq2000 using paired-end 100 bp reads. As for how the authors treated the data: Reads were processed with SOAPnuke, discarding reads with adapters, uncalled bases, mean Phred below 15, or no exact constant-primer or identifier match. COPE v1.2.5 was used to merge high-quality paired reads. Each unique nucleotide sequence was defined as a clonotype, and clonotypes were aligned to IMGT TRB V, D and J references with MiTCR v1.1. The analysis was limited to V-J combinations with a frequency above 0.0001, which together covered 99.2% of repertoires. For each V-J combination, a TCR clonal expansion and chaos score was defined as F50 clonal expansion divided by the chaos observed in the TCRdist matrix. Welch's t-statistics and random forest were used to reduce features to over ten V-J combinations, which were fed into a naive Bayes classifier. The Morisita-Horn index was used to measure how similar the thyroid and blood repertoires were. The public reads were quality trimmed at Q25 with fastp and then assembled into clones with MiXCR by TCRdb, keeping productive beta chains. Identical CDR3 proteins give one entry, which carries the most common genes and DNA. The V and J calls and clone size are TCRdb's, not the authors'. For this sample the table gives hundreds of thousands of distinct CDR3 sequences, of which over 40% were detected only once. Around 3% of the sample is held by the ten biggest clonotypes.

The sequenced sample was peripheral blood. The chain joins TRBV12-3 or TRBV12-4 to TRBJ1-2, with a weak D call of TRBD1 (6 bases match). This sequence originates from an adult man with Graves' ophthalmopathy. The CDR3 sequence is CASRVRDNYGYTF. Here is the DNA: TGTGCCAGCAGGGTGCGGGACAATTATGGCTACACCTTC.